This note documents a single T cell receptor (beta chain) sequence. The junction departs from the called germline gene at one end, perhaps through a read error. This entry comes from a study of blood T cell repertoires in COVID-19. Looking at the study overall: Acute-phase and convalescent COVID-19 samples originated in the United States, Italy and Spain. Sources were T cells, B-cell-depleted T cells, or PBMCs; the material itself was cDNA or gDNA.

From germline, CDR1 is MDHEN and CDR2 SYDVKM. This CDR3 is built from 15 residues. In the source study's methods: Reference gene primer amplification gave nucleated cell count estimates. Method: immunoSEQ multiplex PCR; TCRdb's copy keeps in-frame clones and lacks some. V and J calls and clone size come straight from that table; D and trimming were deduced from the DNA. This repertoire shows roughly 100,000 clones, roughly 90% found once; its top ten account for approximately 3.6%. Sequenced input: peripheral blood. The rearrangement links TRBV28 to TRBJ2-2; perhaps TRBD2 as D (5 bases). This TCR came from a woman aged 55-75 years with acute or convalescent COVID-19. CDR3 sequence reads: CASSLDLTYTGELFF. Here the CDR3 DNA reads TGTGCCAGCAGCTTGGACTTGACTTACACCGGGGAACTGTTTTTT.